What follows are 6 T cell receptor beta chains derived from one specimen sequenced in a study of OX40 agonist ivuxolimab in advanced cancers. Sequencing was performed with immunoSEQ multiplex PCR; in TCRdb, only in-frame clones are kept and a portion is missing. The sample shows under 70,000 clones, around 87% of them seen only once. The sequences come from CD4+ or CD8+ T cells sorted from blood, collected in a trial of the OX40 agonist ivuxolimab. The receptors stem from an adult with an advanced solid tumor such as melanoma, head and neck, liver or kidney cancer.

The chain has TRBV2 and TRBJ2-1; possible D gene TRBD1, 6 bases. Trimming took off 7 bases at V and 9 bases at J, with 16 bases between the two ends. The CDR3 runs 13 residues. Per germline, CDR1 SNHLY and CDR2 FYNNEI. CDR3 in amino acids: CASIGQLLREQFF. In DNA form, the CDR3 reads TGTGCCAGCATCGGACAGCTTCTACGTGAGCAGTTCTTC.

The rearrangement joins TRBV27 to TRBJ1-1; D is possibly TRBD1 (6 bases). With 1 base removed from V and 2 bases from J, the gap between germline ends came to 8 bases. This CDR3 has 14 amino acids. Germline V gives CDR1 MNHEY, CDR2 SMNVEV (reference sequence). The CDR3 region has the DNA TGTGCCAGCAGTTTATGGGGGGCTAACACTGAAGCTTTCTTT. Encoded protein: CASSLWGANTEAFF.

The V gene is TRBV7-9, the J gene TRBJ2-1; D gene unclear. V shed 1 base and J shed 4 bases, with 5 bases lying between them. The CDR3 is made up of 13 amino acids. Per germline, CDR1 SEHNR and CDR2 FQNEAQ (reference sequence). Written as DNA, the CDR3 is TGTGCCAGCAGCTTAGTCAGATACAATGAGCAGTTCTTC. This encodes CASSLVRYNEQFF.

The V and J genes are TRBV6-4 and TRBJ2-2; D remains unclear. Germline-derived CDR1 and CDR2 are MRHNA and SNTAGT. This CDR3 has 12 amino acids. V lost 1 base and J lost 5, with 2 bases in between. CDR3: CASSDWTGELFF. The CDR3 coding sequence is TGTGCCAGCAGTGACTGGACCGGGGAGCTGTTTTTT.

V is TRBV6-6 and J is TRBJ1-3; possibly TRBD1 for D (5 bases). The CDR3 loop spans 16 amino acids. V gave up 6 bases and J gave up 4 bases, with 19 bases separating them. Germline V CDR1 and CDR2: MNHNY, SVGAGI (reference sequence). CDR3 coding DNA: TGTGCCAGCAGCCAGGACGCCCGGGACTCCGGAAACACCATATATTTT. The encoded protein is CASSQDARDSGNTIYF.

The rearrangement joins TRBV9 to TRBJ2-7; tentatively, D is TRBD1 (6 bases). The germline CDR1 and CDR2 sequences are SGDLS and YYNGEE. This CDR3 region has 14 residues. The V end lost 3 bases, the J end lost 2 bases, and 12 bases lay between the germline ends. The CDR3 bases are TGTGCCAGCAGCGGGGGACAAGAAGCCTACGAGCAGTACTTC. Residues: CASSGGQEAYEQYF. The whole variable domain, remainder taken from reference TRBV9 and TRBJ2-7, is DSGVTQTPKHLITATGQRVTLRCSPRSGDLSVYWYQQSLDQGLQFLIQYYNGEERAKGNILERFSAQQFPDLHSELNLSSLELGDSALYFCASSGGQEAYEQYFGPGTRLTVT.